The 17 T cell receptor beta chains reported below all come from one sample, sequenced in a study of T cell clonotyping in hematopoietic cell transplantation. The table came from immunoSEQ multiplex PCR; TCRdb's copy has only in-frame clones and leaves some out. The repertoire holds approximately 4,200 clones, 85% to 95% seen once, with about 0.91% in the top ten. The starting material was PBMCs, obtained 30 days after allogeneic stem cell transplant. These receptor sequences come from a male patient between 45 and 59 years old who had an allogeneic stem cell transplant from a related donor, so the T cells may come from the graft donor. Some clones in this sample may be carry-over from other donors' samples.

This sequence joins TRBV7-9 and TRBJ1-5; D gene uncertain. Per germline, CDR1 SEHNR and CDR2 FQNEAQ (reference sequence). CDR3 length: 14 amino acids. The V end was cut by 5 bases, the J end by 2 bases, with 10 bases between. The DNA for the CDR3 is TGTGCCAGCAGCCTGGATTCGGGCAATCAGCCCCAGCATTTT. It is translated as CASSLDSGNQPQHF.

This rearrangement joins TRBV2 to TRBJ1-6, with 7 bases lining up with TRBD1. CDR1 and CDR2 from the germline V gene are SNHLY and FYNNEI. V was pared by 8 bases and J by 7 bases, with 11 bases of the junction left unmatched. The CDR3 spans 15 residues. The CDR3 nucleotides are TGTGCCAGCTACAGGGGTCTAGTCCAAAATTCACCCCTCCACTTT. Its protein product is CASYRGLVQNSPLHF.

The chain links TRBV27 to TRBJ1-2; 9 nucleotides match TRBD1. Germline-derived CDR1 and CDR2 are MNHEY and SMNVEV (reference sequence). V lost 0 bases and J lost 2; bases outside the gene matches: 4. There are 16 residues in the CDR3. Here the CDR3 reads CASSLSTGGVNYGYTF. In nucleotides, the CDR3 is TGTGCCAGCAGTTTATCGACAGGGGGAGTCAACTATGGCTACACCTTC.

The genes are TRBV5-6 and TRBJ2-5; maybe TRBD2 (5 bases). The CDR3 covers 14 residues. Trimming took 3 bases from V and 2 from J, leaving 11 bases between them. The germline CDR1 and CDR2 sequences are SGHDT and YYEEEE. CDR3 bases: TGTGCCAGCAGCTGGGAGACGGTACAAGAGACCCAGTACTTC. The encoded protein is CASSWETVQETQYF.

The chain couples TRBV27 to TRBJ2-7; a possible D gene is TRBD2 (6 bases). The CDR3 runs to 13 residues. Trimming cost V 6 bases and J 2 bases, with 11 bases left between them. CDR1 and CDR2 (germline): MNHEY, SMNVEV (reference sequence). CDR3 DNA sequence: TGTGCCAGCAGCCGAGGACTAACCTACGAGCAGTACTTC. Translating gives CASSRGLTYEQYF.

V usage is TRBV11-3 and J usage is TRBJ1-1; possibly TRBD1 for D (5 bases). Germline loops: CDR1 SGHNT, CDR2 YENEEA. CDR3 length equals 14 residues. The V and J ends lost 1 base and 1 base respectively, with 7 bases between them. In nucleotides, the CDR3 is TGTGCCAGCAGCTTAGTCCAGGGGAACACTGAAGCTTTCTTT. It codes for CASSLVQGNTEAFF. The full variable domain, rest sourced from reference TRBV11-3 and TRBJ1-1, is EAGVVQSPRYKIIEKKQPVAFWCNPISGHNTLYWYLQNLGQGPELLIRYENEEAVDDSQLPKDRFSAERLKGVDSTLKIQPAELGDSAVYLCASSLVQGNTEAFFGQGTRLTVV.

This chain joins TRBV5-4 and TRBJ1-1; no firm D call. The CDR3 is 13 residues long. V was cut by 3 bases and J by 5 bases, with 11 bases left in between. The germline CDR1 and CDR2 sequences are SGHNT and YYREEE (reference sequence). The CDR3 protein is CASSSGLRTEAFF. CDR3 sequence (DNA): TGTGCCAGCAGCTCGGGGTTAAGGACTGAAGCTTTCTTT.

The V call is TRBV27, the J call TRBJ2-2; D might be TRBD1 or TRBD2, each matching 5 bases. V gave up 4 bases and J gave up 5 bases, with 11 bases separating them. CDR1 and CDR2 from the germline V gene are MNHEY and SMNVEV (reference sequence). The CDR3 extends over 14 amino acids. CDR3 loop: CASSSAWGTGELFF. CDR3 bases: TGTGCCAGCAGTTCAGCTTGGGGGACCGGGGAGCTGTTTTTT.

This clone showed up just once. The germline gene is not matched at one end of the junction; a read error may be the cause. CDR3 nucleotides: TGTGCCTGGAGTAACTCGGGACAGGCGATTGGATTT. Amino acid sequence: CAWSNSGQAIGF. The chain combines TRBV30 with TRBJ2-3; 8 bases match TRBD1. Germline-derived CDR1 and CDR2 are GTSNPN and SVGIG (reference sequence). This CDR3 spans 12 amino acids. Supplemented by reference TRBV30 and TRBJ2-3, the full variable domain reads SQTIHQWPATLVQPVGSPLSLECTVEGTSNPNLYWYRQAAGRGLQLLFYSVGIGQISSEVPQNLSASRPQDRQFILSSKKLLLSDSGFYLCAWSNSGQAIGFGPGTRLTVL.

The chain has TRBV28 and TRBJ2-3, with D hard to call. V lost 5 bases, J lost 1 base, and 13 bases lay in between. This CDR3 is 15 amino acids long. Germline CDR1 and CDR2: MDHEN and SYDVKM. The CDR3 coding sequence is TGTGCCAGCAGTGAATCGACATCTGGCACAGATACGCAGTATTTT. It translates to CASSESTSGTDTQYF.

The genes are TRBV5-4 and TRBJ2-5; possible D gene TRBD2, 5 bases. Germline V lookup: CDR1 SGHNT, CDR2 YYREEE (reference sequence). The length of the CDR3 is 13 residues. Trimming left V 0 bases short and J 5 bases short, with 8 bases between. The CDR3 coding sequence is TGTGCCAGCAGCTTGGCTAGCTGGGAGACCCAGTACTTC. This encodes CASSLASWETQYF.

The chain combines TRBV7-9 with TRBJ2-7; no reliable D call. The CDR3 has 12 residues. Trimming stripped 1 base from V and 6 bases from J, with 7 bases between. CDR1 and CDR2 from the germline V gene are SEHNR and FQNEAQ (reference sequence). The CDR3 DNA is TGTGCCAGCAGCTTAGTAGGGTTCGAGCAGTACTTC. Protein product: CASSLVGFEQYF.

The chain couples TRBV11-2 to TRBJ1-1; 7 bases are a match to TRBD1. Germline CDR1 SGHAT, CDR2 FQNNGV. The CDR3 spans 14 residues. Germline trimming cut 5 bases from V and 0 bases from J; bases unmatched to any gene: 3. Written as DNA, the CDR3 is TGTGCCAGCAGCAGGGGGCGCATGAACACTGAAGCTTTCTTT. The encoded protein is CASSRGRMNTEAFF.

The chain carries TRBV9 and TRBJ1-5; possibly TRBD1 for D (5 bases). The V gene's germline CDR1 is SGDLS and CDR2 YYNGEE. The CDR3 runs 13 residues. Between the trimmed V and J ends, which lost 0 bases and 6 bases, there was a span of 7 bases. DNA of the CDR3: TGTGCCAGCAGCGTAGGGGGCGGTCAGCCCCAGCATTTT. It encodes CASSVGGGQPQHF.

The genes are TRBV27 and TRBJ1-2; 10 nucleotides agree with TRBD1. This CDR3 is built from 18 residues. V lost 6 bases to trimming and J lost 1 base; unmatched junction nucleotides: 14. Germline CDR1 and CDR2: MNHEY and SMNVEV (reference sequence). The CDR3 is CASSHPPPGQGINYGYTF. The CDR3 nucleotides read TGTGCCAGCAGCCATCCGCCGCCGGGACAGGGGATTAACTATGGCTACACCTTC.

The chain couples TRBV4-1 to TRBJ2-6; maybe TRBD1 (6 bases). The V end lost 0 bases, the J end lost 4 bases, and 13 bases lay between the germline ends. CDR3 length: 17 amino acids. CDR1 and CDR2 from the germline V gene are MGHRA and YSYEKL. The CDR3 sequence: CASSQERTGSGANVLTF. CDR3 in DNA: TGCGCCAGCAGCCAAGAGAGAACAGGGTCAGGGGCCAACGTCCTGACTTTC.

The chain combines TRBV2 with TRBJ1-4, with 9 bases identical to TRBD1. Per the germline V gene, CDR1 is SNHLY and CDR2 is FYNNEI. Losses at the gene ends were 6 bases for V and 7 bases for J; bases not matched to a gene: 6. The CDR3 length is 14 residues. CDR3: CASRVPGQGEKLFF. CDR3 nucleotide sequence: TGTGCCAGCAGGGTCCCGGGACAGGGTGAAAAACTGTTTTTT.